A selection of T cell receptor beta chains follows, all from one sample in a study of blood T cell repertoires in COVID-19. Some clones are missing from TCRdb's copy, which holds only in-frame ones; the method was immunoSEQ multiplex PCR. This sample has about 31,000 clones, with around 91% found just once. Material for sequencing was peripheral blood. Receptors were obtained from a man at least 80 years old with acute or convalescent COVID-19. Each CDR3 is given with its conserved first and last residue. Fields, in order: clone size, V gene, J gene, CDR3 length, D gene, CDR3 protein, CDR3 DNA. A D gene is named only where the DNA matches it firmly. Clone size is not always given. Where it is, it says once, few, many or a class for expanded clones.

NA	TRBV6-4	TRBJ1-2	14	TRBD1	CASSRDRQNYGYTF	TGTGCCAGCAGCCGGGACAGGCAGAACTATGGCTACACCTTC
NA	TRBV5-1	TRBJ2-2	17	TRBD2	CASSPGLAGVNTGELFF	TGCGCCAGCAGCCCGGGGCTAGCGGGAGTCAACACCGGGGAGCTGTTTTTT
NA	TRBV7-2	TRBJ2-3	15	NA	CASSLDRGMTDTQYF	TGTGCCAGCAGCTTAGATAGGGGGATGACAGATACGCAGTATTTT
NA	TRBV19	TRBJ2-5	13	NA	CASRPRGLETQYF	TGTGCCAGTAGGCCCAGGGGTCTGGAGACCCAGTACTTC
NA	TRBV5-6	TRBJ1-2	14	NA	CASSLVTGMDGYTF	TGTGCCAGCAGCTTGGTAACAGGGATGGATGGCTACACCTTC
NA	TRBV7-9	TRBJ1-4	14	TRBD1	CASSTDRGPEKLFF	TGTGCCAGCAGCACCGACAGGGGGCCTGAAAAACTGTTTTTT
NA	TRBV3-1/TRBV3-2	TRBJ2-3	16	NA	CASSPLGGTAADTQYF	TGTGCCAGCAGTCCCCTTGGGGGCACGGCGGCAGATACGCAGTATTTT
NA	TRBV12-3/TRBV12-4	TRBJ2-7	12	TRBD1	CASSTRTGFTYF	TGTGCCAGCAGTACCCGGACAGGGTTTACGTACTTC
NA	TRBV20-1	TRBJ2-1	11	NA	CSAPTGTLQFF	TGCAGTGCTCCGACAGGCACCCTCCAGTTCTTC
NA	TRBV11-3	TRBJ2-1	15	TRBD1	CASSSSGTGYNEQFF	TGTGCCAGCAGCTCCTCCGGGACAGGGTACAATGAGCAGTTCTTC
NA	TRBV19	TRBJ1-2	14	TRBD1	CASSTRQGGYGYTF	TGTGCCAGTAGTACCCGACAGGGAGGCTATGGCTACACCTTC
NA	TRBV12-3/TRBV12-4	TRBJ1-5	13	NA	CASSFGRGQPQHF	TGTGCCAGCAGTTTTGGACGGGGTCAGCCCCAGCATTTT
NA	TRBV14	TRBJ1-3	13	NA	CASSKGPGNTIYF	TGTGCCAGCAGCAAAGGGCCTGGAAACACCATATATTTT
NA	TRBV25-1	TRBJ1-1	14	NA	CASSAPRENTEAFF	TGTGCCAGCAGTGCCCCCCGCGAAAACACTGAAGCTTTCTTT
NA	TRBV14	TRBJ1-1	16	NA	CASSQGRRTVNTEAFF	TGTGCCAGCAGCCAAGGTAGACGGACAGTGAACACTGAAGCTTTCTTT
NA	TRBV15	TRBJ1-4	19	NA	CATSRETSIGGARNEKLFF	TGTGCCACCAGCAGAGAAACCTCCATCGGCGGGGCGAGAAATGAAAAACTGTTTTTT
NA	TRBV5-1	TRBJ1-1	17	NA	CASSLALGSLENTEAFF	TGCGCCAGCAGCTTGGCCTTGGGTAGCCTCGAAAACACTGAAGCTTTCTTT
NA	TRBV7-3	TRBJ2-2	14	TRBD1	CASSGDSNTGELFF	TGTGCCAGCAGCGGGGACAGCAACACCGGGGAGCTGTTTTTT
once	TRBV29-1	TRBJ1-1	11	NA	CSGGPGTEAFF	TGCAGCGGGGGGCCGGGCACTGAAGCTTTCTTT
NA	TRBV12-3/TRBV12-4	TRBJ1-4	13	TRBD1	CASGQGGTEKLFF	TGTGCCAGTGGACAGGGAGGGACTGAAAAACTGTTTTTT
NA	TRBV7-2	TRBJ2-7	12	NA	CASSPSSYEQYF	TGTGCCAGCAGCCCTAGCTCCTACGAGCAGTACTTC
NA	TRBV5-1	TRBJ1-1	15	NA	CASSLASGQGTEAFF	TGCGCCAGCAGCTTGGCCTCGGGGCAGGGGACTGAAGCTTTCTTT
NA	TRBV12-3/TRBV12-4	TRBJ1-5	13	NA	CASGSLFNQPQHF	TGTGCCAGCGGGAGCCTTTTTAATCAGCCCCAGCATTTT
once	TRBV18	TRBJ1-4	16	TRBD1	CASSPPGTATNEKLFF	TGTGCCAGCTCACCACCCGGGACAGCAACTAATGAAAAACTGTTTTTT
NA	TRBV5-4	TRBJ1-1	13	NA	CASSLWLNTEAFF	TGTGCCAGCAGCTTGTGGCTGAACACTGAAGCTTTCTTT
NA	TRBV3-1/TRBV3-2	TRBJ1-5	15	TRBD1	CASSQDRLTSQPQHF	TGTGCCAGCAGCCAGGACAGGCTTACATCACAGCCCCAGCATTTT
NA	TRBV28	TRBJ2-7	13	NA	CASSPTGIDEQYF	TGTGCCAGCAGTCCAACAGGGATCGACGAGCAGTACTTC
NA	TRBV7-2	TRBJ2-1	13	TRBD1	CASKGATYNEQFF	TGTGCCAGCAAGGGGGCCACCTACAATGAGCAGTTCTTC
NA	TRBV30	TRBJ1-4	15	NA	CAWSVPPGRGEKLFF	TGTGCCTGGAGTGTACCGCCAGGGAGGGGTGAAAAACTGTTTTTT
NA	TRBV23-1	TRBJ1-5	16	NA	CASISDKDNSNQPQHF	TGCGCCAGCATTTCCGACAAGGACAATAGCAATCAGCCCCAGCATTTT
NA	TRBV30	TRBJ1-1	13	NA	CAWSRTLNTEAFF	TGTGCCTGGAGCCGGACACTGAACACTGAAGCTTTCTTT
once	TRBV18	TRBJ2-2	13	NA	CASSHPGAGELFF	TGTGCCAGCTCACACCCAGGGGCGGGGGAGCTGTTTTTT
NA	TRBV27	TRBJ1-4	15	NA	CASRAGEISNEKLFF	TGTGCCAGCAGGGCAGGGGAAATCTCTAATGAAAAACTGTTTTTT
NA	TRBV6-6	TRBJ1-6	14	NA	CASSYQGTDSPLHF	TGTGCCAGCAGTTACCAGGGGACGGATTCACCCCTCCACTTT
NA	TRBV14	TRBJ2-2	13	NA	CASSLRNTGELFF	TGTGCCAGCAGCCTCCGGAACACCGGGGAGCTGTTTTTT
NA	TRBV11-3	TRBJ2-7	16	TRBD1	CASSLGFGQGSDEQYF	TGTGCCAGCAGCTTGGGGTTCGGACAGGGGTCGGACGAGCAGTACTTC
NA	TRBV24-1	TRBJ2-3	17	NA	CATSARGSPRSTDTQYF	TGTGCCACCAGTGCCAGGGGTAGTCCGAGGAGCACAGATACGCAGTATTTT
once	TRBV6-5	TRBJ2-7	14	TRBD1	CASSRGQGSYEQYF	TGTGCCAGCAGTCGGGGACAGGGGTCCTACGAGCAGTACTTC
NA	TRBV3-1/TRBV3-2	TRBJ2-7	15	TRBD2	CASSQAAGGPGEQYF	TGTGCCAGCAGCCAGGCAGCGGGGGGCCCGGGCGAGCAGTACTTC
NA	TRBV2	TRBJ2-2	16	TRBD1	CASRGQGRGATGELFF	TGTGCCAGCAGAGGACAGGGCCGGGGCGCCACCGGGGAGCTGTTTTTT
NA	TRBV2	TRBJ1-1	13	NA	CASREYRETEAFF	TGTGCCAGCAGAGAATACAGGGAGACTGAAGCTTTCTTT